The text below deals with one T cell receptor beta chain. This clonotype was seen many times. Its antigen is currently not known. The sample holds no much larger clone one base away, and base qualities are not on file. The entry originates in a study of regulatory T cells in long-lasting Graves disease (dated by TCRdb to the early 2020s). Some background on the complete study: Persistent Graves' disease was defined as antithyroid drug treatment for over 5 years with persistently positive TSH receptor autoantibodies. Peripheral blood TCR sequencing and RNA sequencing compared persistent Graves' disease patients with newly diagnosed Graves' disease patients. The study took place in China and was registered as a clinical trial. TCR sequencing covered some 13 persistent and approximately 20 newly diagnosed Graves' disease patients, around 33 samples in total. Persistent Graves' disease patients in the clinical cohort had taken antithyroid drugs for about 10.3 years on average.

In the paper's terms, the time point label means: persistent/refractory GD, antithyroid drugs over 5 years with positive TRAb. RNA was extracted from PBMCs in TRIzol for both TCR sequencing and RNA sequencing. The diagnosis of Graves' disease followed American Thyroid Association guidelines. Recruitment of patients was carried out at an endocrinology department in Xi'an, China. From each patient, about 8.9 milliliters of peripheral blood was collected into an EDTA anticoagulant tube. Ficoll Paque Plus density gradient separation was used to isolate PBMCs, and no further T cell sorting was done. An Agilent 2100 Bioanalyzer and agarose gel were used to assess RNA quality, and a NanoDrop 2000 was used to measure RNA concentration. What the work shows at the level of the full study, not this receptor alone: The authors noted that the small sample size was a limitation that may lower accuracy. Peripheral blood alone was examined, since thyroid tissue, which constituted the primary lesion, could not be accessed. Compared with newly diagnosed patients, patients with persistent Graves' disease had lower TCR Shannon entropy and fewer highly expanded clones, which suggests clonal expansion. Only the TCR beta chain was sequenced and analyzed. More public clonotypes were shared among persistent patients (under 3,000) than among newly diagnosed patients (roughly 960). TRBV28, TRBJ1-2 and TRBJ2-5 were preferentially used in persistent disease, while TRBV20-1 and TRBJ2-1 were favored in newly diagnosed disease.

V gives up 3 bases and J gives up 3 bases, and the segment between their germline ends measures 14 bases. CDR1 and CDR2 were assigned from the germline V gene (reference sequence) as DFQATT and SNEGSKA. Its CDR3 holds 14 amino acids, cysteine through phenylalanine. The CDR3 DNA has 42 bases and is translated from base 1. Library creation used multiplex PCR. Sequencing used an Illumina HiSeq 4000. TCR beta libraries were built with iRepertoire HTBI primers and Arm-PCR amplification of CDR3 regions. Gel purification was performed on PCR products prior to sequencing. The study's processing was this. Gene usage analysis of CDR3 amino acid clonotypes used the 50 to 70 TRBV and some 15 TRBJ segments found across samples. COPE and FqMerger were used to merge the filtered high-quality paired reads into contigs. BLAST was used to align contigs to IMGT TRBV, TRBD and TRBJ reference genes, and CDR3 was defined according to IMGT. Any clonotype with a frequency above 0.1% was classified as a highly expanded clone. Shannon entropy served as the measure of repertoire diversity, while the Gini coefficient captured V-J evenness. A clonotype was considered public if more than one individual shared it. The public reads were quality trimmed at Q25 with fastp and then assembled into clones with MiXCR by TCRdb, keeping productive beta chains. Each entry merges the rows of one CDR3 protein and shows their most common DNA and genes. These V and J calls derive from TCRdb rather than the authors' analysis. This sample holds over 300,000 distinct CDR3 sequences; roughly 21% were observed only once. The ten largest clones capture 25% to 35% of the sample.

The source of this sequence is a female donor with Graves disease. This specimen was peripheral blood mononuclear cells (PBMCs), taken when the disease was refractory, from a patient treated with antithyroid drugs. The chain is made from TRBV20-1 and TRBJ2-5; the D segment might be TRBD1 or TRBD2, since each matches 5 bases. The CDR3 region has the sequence CSASLPGPKETQYF. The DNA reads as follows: TGCAGTGCTAGTCTCCCGGGACCTAAAGAGACCCAGTACTTC.